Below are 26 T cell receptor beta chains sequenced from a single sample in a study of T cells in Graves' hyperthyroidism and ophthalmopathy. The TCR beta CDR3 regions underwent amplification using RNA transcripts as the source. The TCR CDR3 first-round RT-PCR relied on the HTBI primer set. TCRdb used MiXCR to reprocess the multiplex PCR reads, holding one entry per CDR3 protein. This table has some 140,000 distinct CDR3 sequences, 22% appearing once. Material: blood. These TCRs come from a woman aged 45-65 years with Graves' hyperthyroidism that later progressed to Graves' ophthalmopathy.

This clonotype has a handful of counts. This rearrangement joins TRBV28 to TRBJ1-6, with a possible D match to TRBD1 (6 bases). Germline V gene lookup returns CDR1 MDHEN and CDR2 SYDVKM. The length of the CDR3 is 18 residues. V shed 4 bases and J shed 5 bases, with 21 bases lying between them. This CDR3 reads CASSSPGGARVHNSPLHF. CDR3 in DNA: TGTGCCAGCAGTTCCCCCGGGGGGGCTAGGGTTCATAATTCACCCCTCCACTTT.

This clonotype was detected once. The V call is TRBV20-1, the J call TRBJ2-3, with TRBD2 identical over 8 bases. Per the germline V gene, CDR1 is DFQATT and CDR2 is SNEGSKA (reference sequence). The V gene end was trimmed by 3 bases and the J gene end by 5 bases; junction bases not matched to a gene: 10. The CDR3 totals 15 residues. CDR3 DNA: TGCAGTGCTAGTAAGCAAAGCGGGAGTAGAGATACGCAGTATTTT. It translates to CSASKQSGSRDTQYF.

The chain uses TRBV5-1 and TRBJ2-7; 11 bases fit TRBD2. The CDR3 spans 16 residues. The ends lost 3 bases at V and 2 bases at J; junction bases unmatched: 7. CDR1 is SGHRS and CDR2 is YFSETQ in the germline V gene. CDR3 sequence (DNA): TGCGCCAGCAGCTATCTTAGCGGGAGGGCCGCCTACGAGCAGTACTTC. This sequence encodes CASSYLSGRAAYEQYF.

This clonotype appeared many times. CDR3 sequence (DNA): TGTGCCAGCAGTTCCTCTCGACAAGCCTCTTATGGCTACACCTTC. This encodes CASSSSRQASYGYTF. The J gene is TRBJ1-2, the V gene TRBV28; D is uncertain. Germline V lookup: CDR1 MDHEN, CDR2 SYDVKM. Trimming removed 4 bases at V and 5 bases at J, with 17 bases between. The CDR3 covers 15 residues.

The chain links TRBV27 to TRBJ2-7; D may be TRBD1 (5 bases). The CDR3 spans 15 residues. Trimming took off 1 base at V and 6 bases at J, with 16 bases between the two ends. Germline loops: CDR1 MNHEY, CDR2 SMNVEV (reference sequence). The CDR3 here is CASSLFGQSRPEQYF. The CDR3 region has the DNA TGTGCCAGCAGTTTATTTGGACAATCCCGGCCCGAGCAGTACTTC.

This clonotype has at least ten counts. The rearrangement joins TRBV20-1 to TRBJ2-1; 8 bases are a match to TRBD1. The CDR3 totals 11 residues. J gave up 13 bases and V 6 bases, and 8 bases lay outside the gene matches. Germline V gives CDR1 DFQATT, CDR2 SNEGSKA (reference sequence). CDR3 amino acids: CSAERTGRQFF. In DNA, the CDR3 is TGCAGTGCCGAAAGGACAGGGAGACAGTTCTTC.

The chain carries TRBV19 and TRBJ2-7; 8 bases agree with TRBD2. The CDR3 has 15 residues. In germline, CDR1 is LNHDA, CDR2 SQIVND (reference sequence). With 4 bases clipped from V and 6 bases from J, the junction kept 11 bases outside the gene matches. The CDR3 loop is CASSTLLAAVTEQYF. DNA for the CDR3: TGTGCCAGTAGTACCCTACTAGCGGCGGTCACCGAGCAGTACTTC. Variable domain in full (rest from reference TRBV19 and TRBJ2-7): DGGITQSPKYLFRKEGQNVTLSCEQNLNHDAMYWYRQDPGQGLRLIYYSQIVNDFQKGDIAEGYSVSREKKESFPLTVTSAQKNPTAFYLCASSTLLAAVTEQYFGPGTRLTVT.

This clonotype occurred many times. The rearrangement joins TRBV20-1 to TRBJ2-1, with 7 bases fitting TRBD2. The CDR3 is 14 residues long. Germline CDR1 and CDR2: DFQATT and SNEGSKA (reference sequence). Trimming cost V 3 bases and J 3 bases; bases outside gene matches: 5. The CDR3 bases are TGCAGTGCTAGTCCCTCTAGCGGCTACAATGAGCAGTTCTTC. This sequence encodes CSASPSSGYNEQFF.

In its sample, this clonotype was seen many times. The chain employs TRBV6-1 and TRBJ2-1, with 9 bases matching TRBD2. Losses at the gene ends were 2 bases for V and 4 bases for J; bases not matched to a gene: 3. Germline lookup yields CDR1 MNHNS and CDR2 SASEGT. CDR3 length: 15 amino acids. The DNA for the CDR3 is TGTGCCAGCAGTGAACGCGGGGGGGATTACAATGAGCAGTTCTTC. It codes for CASSERGGDYNEQFF.

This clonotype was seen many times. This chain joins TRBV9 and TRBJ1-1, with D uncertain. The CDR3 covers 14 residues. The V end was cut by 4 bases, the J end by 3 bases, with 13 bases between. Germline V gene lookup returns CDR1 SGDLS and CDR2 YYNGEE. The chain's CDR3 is CASSRRYGDTEAFF. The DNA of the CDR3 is TGTGCCAGCAGCCGTCGGTATGGGGACACTGAAGCTTTCTTT.

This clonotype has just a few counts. CDR3 protein: CAWVGGRSGNTIYF. The CDR3 DNA follows: TGTGCCTGGGTGGGCGGTCGCTCTGGAAACACCATATATTTT. The rearrangement links TRBV30 to TRBJ1-3; D is unresolved. Looked up from germline, CDR1 is GTSNPN and CDR2 is SVGIG (reference sequence). The V end lost 5 bases, the J end lost 0 bases, and 11 bases lay between the germline ends. This CDR3 is 14 amino acids long.

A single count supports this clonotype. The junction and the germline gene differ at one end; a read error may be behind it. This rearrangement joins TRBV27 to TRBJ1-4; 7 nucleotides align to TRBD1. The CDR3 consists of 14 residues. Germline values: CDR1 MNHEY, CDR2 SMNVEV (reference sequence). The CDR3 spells CACSRQGGNEKLFF. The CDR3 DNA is TGTGCCTGCAGTCGACAGGGTGGTAATGAAAAACTGTTTTTT.

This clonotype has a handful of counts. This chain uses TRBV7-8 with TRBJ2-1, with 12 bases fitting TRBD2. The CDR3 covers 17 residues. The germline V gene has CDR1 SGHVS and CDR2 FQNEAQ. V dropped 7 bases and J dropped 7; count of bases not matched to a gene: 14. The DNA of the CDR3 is TGTGCCAGCACCAAGACTAGCGGGAGTTCCTTAGGGAATGAGCAGTTCTTC. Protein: CASTKTSGSSLGNEQFF.

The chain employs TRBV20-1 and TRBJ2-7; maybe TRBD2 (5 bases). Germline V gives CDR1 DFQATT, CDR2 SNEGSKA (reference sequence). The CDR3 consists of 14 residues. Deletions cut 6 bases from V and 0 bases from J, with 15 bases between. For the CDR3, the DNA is TGCAGTGCGCCGACTAAGCTTGGCTCCTACGAGCAGTACTTC. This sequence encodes CSAPTKLGSYEQYF.

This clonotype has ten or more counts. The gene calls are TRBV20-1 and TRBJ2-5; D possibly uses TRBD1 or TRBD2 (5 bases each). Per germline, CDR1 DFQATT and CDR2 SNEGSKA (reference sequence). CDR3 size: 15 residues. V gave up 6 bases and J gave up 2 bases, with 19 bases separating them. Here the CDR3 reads CSATYDSGTQETQYF. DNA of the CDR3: TGCAGTGCGACCTACGATTCCGGGACGCAAGAGACCCAGTACTTC.

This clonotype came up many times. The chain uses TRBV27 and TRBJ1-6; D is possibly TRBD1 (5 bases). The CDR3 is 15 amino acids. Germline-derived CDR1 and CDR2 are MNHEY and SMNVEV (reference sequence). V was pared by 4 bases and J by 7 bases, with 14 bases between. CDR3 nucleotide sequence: TGTGCCAGCAGTTCGGCAGGGCGGGGGAATTCACCCCTCCACTTT. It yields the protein CASSSAGRGNSPLHF.

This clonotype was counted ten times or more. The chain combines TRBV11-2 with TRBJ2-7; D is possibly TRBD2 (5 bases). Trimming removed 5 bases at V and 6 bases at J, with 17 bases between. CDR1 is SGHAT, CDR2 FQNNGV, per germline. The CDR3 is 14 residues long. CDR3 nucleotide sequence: TGTGCCAGCAGCCCCACTTCGGGGTCAGGCGAGCAGTACTTC. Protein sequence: CASSPTSGSGEQYF. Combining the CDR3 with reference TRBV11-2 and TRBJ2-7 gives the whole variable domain EAGVAQSPRYKIIEKRQSVAFWCNPISGHATLYWYQQILGQGPKLLIQFQNNGVVDDSQLPKDRFSAERLKGVDSTLKIQPAKLEDSAVYLCASSPTSGSGEQYFGPGTRLTVT.

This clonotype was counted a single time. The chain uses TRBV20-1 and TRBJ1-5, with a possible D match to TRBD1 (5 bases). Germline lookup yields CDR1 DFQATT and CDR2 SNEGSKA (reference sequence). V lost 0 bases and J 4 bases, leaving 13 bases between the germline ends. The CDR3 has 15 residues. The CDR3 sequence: CSARDSGVWNQPQHF. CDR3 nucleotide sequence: TGCAGTGCTAGAGATTCGGGGGTTTGGAATCAGCCCCAGCATTTT.

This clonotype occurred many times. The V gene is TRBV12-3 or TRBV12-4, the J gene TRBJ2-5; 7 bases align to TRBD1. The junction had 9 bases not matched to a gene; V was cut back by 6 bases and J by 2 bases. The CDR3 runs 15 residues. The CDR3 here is CASSSWDRQQETQYF. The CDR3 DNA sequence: TGTGCCAGCAGCAGCTGGGACAGACAACAAGAGACCCAGTACTTC.

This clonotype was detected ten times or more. The CDR3 DNA reads as TGTGCCAGCAGTTCCCCTACAGGGAGGGGCAATCAGCCCCAGCATTTT. It codes for CASSSPTGRGNQPQHF. The chain has TRBV28 and TRBJ1-5; D perhaps matches TRBD1 (6 bases). Germline loops: CDR1 MDHEN, CDR2 SYDVKM. The germline V and J ends were trimmed by 4 bases and 2 bases, with 15 bases remaining between them. The CDR3 extends over 16 amino acids.

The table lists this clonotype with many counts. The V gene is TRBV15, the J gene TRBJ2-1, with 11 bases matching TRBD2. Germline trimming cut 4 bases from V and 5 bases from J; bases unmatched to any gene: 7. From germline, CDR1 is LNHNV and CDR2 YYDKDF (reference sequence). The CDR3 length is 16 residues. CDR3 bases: TGTGCCACCAGCACCCGGACTAGCGGGCTACACAATGAGCAGTTCTTC. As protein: CATSTRTSGLHNEQFF.

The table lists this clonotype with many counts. This chain's CDR3 is CASTGLADTDTQYF. The CDR3 DNA follows: TGTGCCAGCACCGGACTAGCGGACACAGATACGCAGTATTTT. This chain uses TRBV2 with TRBJ2-3; 10 bases line up with TRBD2. Germline values: CDR1 SNHLY, CDR2 FYNNEI. J gave up 2 bases and V 7 bases, and 3 bases lay outside the gene matches. The CDR3 totals 14 residues.

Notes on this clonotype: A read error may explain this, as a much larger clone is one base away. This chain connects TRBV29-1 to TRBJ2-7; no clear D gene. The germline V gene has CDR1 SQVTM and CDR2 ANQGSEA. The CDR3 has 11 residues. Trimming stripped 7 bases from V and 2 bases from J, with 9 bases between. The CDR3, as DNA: TGCAGCGCTAACAACGCCTACGAGCAGTACTTC. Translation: CSANNAYEQYF.

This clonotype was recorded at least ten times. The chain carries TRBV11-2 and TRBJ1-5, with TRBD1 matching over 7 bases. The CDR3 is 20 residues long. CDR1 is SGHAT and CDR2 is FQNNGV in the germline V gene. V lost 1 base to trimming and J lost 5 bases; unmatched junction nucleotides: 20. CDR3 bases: TGTGCCAGCAGCTTAGCCCAGACAGGGAACGCTTGGTGGTGGGATCAGCCCCAGCATTTT. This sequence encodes CASSLAQTGNAWWWDQPQHF.

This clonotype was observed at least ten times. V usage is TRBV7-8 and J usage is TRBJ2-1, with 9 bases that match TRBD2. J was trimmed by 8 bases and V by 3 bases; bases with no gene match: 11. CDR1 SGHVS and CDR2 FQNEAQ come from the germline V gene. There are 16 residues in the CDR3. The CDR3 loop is CASSFSSGMGGDEQFF. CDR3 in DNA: TGTGCCAGCAGCTTTTCTAGCGGGATGGGGGGGGATGAGCAGTTCTTC.

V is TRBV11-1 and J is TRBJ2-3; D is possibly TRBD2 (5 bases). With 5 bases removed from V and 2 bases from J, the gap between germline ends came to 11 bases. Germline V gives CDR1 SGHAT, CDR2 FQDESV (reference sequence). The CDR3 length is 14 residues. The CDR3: CASSLQRNTDTQYF. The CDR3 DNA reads TGTGCCAGCAGCCTTCAGCGGAACACAGATACGCAGTATTTT.